This T cell receptor (beta chain) was captured in a study of blood T cell repertoires in COVID-19. At the level of the study: Donors in the United States, Italy and Spain gave samples during acute or convalescent COVID-19. The analysed material was cDNA or gDNA that came from T cells, B-cell-depleted T cells, or PBMCs.

Trimming stripped 6 bases from V and 8 bases from J, with 16 bases between. In germline, CDR1 is MDHEN, CDR2 SYDVKM. The CDR3 loop spans 13 amino acids. Per the study methods: How many nucleated cells were present was estimated from reference gene primer amplification. Data came from immunoSEQ multiplex PCR; TCRdb stores just in-frame clones and leaves some out. The V and J calls and the clone size are those of that table, but D and trimming were determined from the DNA. The sample carries roughly 190,000 clones, roughly four fifths recorded once. This clone was seen more than once but under ten times.

Sequencing input: peripheral blood. The chain carries TRBV28 and TRBJ1-2; a weak D match, TRBD1 (5 bases). The TCR was taken from a human donor with acute or convalescent COVID-19. The donor label of this sample is uncertain. CDR3 nucleotides: TGTGCCAGCAGCCAGTCCGGGGGGAGGGGCTACACCTTC. Translated: CASSQSGGRGYTF.